The 20 T cell receptor beta chains presented below share a single source sample, sequenced in a study of blood T cells in healthy people across ages. The use of a sample-barcoded 5' primer and a J-beta primer mix characterized a second PCR of about 6 to 12 cycles. MiXCR was run by TCRdb on the 5' RACE reads, yielding one entry per CDR3 protein. The repertoire has 380,000 or so distinct CDR3 sequences, 45% to 60% of them found once; the top ten carry roughly 51%. The sequencing input was blood. The source of these receptors is a man aged 60 to 69 in good health.

The CDR3 DNA reads as TGCGCCAGCAACGTACAGGGGAATGAGCAGTTCTTC. This translates into CASNVQGNEQFF. The V gene is TRBV5-1, the J gene TRBJ2-1; 7 bases map to TRBD1. CDR3 size: 12 residues. J gave up 7 bases and V 6 bases, and 4 bases lay outside the gene matches. The germline CDR1 and CDR2 sequences are SGHRS and YFSETQ.

This clonotype appeared many times. J is TRBJ2-5 and V is TRBV2; D ambiguous. The CDR3 extends over 14 amino acids. CDR1 and CDR2 (germline): SNHLY, FYNNEI. Trimming took 7 bases from V and 5 from J, leaving 17 bases between them. This chain's CDR3 is CASMVDLRLETQYF. The CDR3 region has the DNA TGTGCCAGCATGGTTGACTTGCGACTCGAGACCCAGTACTTC. Looking up the rest from reference TRBV2 and TRBJ2-5 gives the full variable domain: EPEVTQTPSHQVTQMGQEVILRCVPISNHLYFYWYRQILGQKVEFLVSFYNNEISEKSEIFDDQFSVERPDGSNFTLKIRSTKLEDSAMYFCASMVDLRLETQYFGPGTRLLVL.

This clonotype was detected ten times or more. The chain uses TRBV20-1 and TRBJ1-2, with TRBD1 identical over 10 bases. There are 14 residues in the CDR3. Losses at the gene ends were 5 bases for V and 6 bases for J; bases not matched to a gene: 9. Germline V CDR1 and CDR2: DFQATT, SNEGSKA (reference sequence). The CDR3 sequence is CSAVSTGTGDGYTF. The CDR3 DNA follows: TGCAGTGCTGTATCAACCGGGACAGGGGATGGCTACACCTTC.

The rearrangement uses TRBV10-3 and TRBJ1-1, with a possible D match to TRBD1 (6 bases). Trimming cost V 4 bases and J 3 bases, with 12 bases left between them. Germline V gives CDR1 ENHRY, CDR2 SYGVKD. The CDR3 totals 14 residues. This CDR3 is CAISVGTPYTEAFF. CDR3 coding DNA: TGTGCCATCAGTGTAGGGACACCTTACACTGAAGCTTTCTTT.

The chain uses TRBV20-1 and TRBJ2-5, with D unclear. The length of the CDR3 is 14 residues. V lost 1 base and J 4 bases, leaving 13 bases between the germline ends. Germline loops: CDR1 DFQATT, CDR2 SNEGSKA (reference sequence). This chain's CDR3 is CSARGDLAAETQYF. CDR3 sequence (DNA): TGCAGTGCTAGAGGGGATTTAGCCGCAGAGACCCAGTACTTC.

This chain uses TRBV6-2 or TRBV6-3 with TRBJ2-5; a possible D gene is TRBD2 (5 bases). Germline assignment: CDR1 MNHEY and CDR2 SVGEGT. Trimming pared 5 bases from V and 7 bases from J, leaving 23 bases between. The CDR3 is made up of 16 amino acids. The CDR3 is CASSPQVASLRGTQYF. The CDR3 coding sequence is TGTGCCAGCAGTCCCCAGGTGGCTAGCCTCCGAGGGACCCAGTACTTC.

The rearrangement joins TRBV12-3 or TRBV12-4 to TRBJ2-1; 8 bases align to TRBD2. V shed 7 bases and J 8 bases; nucleotides not matched to a gene: 13. This CDR3 region has 15 residues. As DNA, the CDR3 is TGTGCCAGCAAAGGTGCGGGGGGCAGGTTGGATGAGCAGTTCTTC. Translated, it gives CASKGAGGRLDEQFF.

The V gene is TRBV21-1, the J gene TRBJ2-7; TRBD1, the table's D call, was not compared with the DNA. TRBV21-1 is a pseudogene locus. There are 13 residues in the CDR3. The CDR3: CARRTGGTYEQYF. The CDR3 DNA reads as TGTGCCAGAAGGACAGGGGGGACCTACGAGCAGTACTTC.

This chain links TRBV20-1 with TRBJ2-5; 10 bases are shared with TRBD2. Germline CDR1 reads DFQATT; CDR2 reads SNEGSKA (reference sequence). There are 16 residues in the CDR3. V dropped 3 bases and J dropped 2; count of bases not matched to a gene: 9. The CDR3 region has the DNA TGCAGTGCTAGGCCCCACAGCGGGGGGGCTCAAGAGACCCAGTACTTC. Its translation: CSARPHSGGAQETQYF.

This clonotype was detected ten times or more. In DNA form, the CDR3 reads TGCAGTGCTAGGGCCGGGGCCAAGAACACTGAAGCTTTCTTT. Amino acid sequence: CSARAGAKNTEAFF. This chain uses TRBV20-1 with TRBJ1-1; weak D call: TRBD1 (5 bases). The V end was cut by 3 bases, the J end by 1 base, with 12 bases between. CDR1 and CDR2 (germline): DFQATT, SNEGSKA (reference sequence). The CDR3 has 14 residues.

V is TRBV29-1 and J is TRBJ2-1; D may be TRBD1 or TRBD2 (5 bases each). Germline loops: CDR1 SQVTM, CDR2 ANQGSEA. The CDR3 runs to 15 residues. With 4 bases removed from V and 3 bases from J, the gap between germline ends came to 16 bases. CDR3 amino acids: CSVGKGQRNYNEQFF. The CDR3 region has the DNA TGCAGCGTTGGGAAGGGGCAGCGGAACTACAATGAGCAGTTCTTC.

The J gene is TRBJ2-7, the V gene TRBV3-1; TRBD2 aligns across 14 bases. The J call is doubtful: the DNA matches TRBJ2-5 better. CDR3 length: 17 residues. From germline, CDR1 is LGHDT and CDR2 YNNKEL (reference sequence). This CDR3 reads CASSQDATSGRGETQYF. CDR3 DNA: TGTGCCAGCAGCCAAGATGCGACTAGCGGGAGGGGGGAGACCCAGTACTTC.

This rearrangement joins TRBV15 to TRBJ2-1; TRBD1 matches at 10 bases. This CDR3 is 15 amino acids long. CDR1 is LNHNV and CDR2 is YYDKDF in the germline V gene (reference sequence). J lost 6 bases, V lost 4 bases, and 6 bases had no gene match. The CDR3 sequence: CATSKDRGIGNEQFF. In DNA, the CDR3 is TGTGCCACCAGCAAGGACAGGGGGATAGGCAATGAGCAGTTCTTC. Supplemented by reference TRBV15 and TRBJ2-1, the full variable domain reads DAMVIQNPRYQVTQFGKPVTLSCSQTLNHNVMYWYQQKSSQAPKLLFHYYDKDFNNEADTPDNFQSRRPNTSFCFLDIRSPGLGDTAMYLCATSKDRGIGNEQFFGPGTRLTVL.

This rearrangement joins TRBV7-8 to TRBJ2-1; weak D call: TRBD2 (5 bases). Trimming pared 0 bases from V and 0 bases from J, leaving 9 bases between. CDR1 SGHVS and CDR2 FQNEAQ come from the germline V gene. This CDR3 region has 16 residues. The CDR3 loop reads CASSLATGYSYNEQFF. Written as DNA, the CDR3 is TGTGCCAGCAGCTTAGCCACGGGGTACTCCTACAATGAGCAGTTCTTC.

The CDR3 DNA sequence: TGTGCCAGCAGTTCTTACCAGCGGGAGCAAGAGACCCAGTACTTC. Protein sequence: CASSSYQREQETQYF. This chain uses TRBV12-3 or TRBV12-4 with TRBJ2-5; the match to TRBD2 covers 8 bases. CDR3 length: 15 amino acids. Trimming cost V 4 bases and J 2 bases; bases outside gene matches: 6.

In its sample, this clonotype was seen many times. The V and J genes are TRBV6-1 and TRBJ1-5; D unresolved. This CDR3 comprises 15 residues. Germline CDR1 is MNHNS and CDR2 is SASEGT. Deletions cut 0 bases from V and 1 base from J, with 7 bases between. The chain's CDR3 is CASSEASSSNQPQHF. CDR3 in DNA: TGTGCCAGCAGTGAAGCCTCTTCAAGCAATCAGCCCCAGCATTTT.

V usage is TRBV28 and J usage is TRBJ2-3; no firm D call. Trimming shortened V by 6 bases and J by 0 bases, and 10 bases separated the two germline ends. This CDR3 spans 14 amino acids. Germline-derived CDR1 and CDR2 are MDHEN and SYDVKM. CDR3 residues: CASRWGPSTDTQYF. The CDR3 DNA reads TGTGCCAGCAGGTGGGGTCCTAGCACAGATACGCAGTATTTT.

The rearrangement links TRBV4-1 to TRBJ1-2, with 10 bases that match TRBD1. This CDR3 contains 14 residues. Germline-derived CDR1 and CDR2 are MGHRA and YSYEKL. Trimming removed 8 bases from V and 2 bases from J; junction bases left unmatched: 5. DNA for the CDR3: TGCGCCAGCGGGACAGGGGACCTAAACTATGGCTACACCTTC. Its translation is CASGTGDLNYGYTF.

This sequence joins TRBV27 and TRBJ2-6, with D possibly called TRBD1 or TRBD2 (6 bases each). CDR1 and CDR2 (germline): MNHEY, SMNVEV (reference sequence). V lost 6 bases and J lost 4, with 19 bases in between. The CDR3 consists of 17 residues. In nucleotides, the CDR3 is TGTGCCAGCAGCACCGTAAGTTGGGGGGCCGGGGCCAACGTCCTGACTTTC. Protein sequence: CASSTVSWGAGANVLTF.

In regard to this clonotype: A much larger clone sits a single nucleotide away, making a read error possible. The genes are TRBV4-3 and TRBJ1-5, with D unresolved. CDR1 is LGHNA, CDR2 YSLEER, per germline. This CDR3 has 15 amino acids. V gave up 0 bases and J gave up 3 bases, with 9 bases separating them. For the CDR3, the DNA is TGCGCCAGCAGCCAAGACAGGACCAACAATCAGCCCCAGCATTTT. This translates into CASSQDRTNNQPQHF.